Below, 5 T cell receptor beta chains from the same sample are listed, as sequenced in a study of T cell responses to AZD1222 COVID-19 vaccine. TCRdb's copy holds only in-frame clones and misses some; the assay was immunoSEQ multiplex PCR. The sample records about 88,000 clones, roughly nine tenths being singletons. The starting material was peripheral blood, obtained 28 days after the second AZD1222 dose. Receptor source: an adult who received the AZD1222 COVID-19 vaccine.

The chain couples TRBV7-8 to TRBJ2-7; 9 bases match TRBD2. With V trimmed by 0 bases and J by 6 bases, 6 bases remained unmatched. Per germline, CDR1 SGHVS and CDR2 FQNEAQ. The CDR3 is 15 residues long. CDR3 protein: CASSLALGAGGEQYF. Written as DNA, the CDR3 is TGTGCCAGCAGCTTAGCGCTGGGAGCGGGGGGCGAGCAGTACTTC.

The chain couples TRBV4-1 to TRBJ1-6, with D uncertain. Trimming pared 3 bases from V and 7 bases from J, leaving 16 bases between. Germline loops: CDR1 MGHRA, CDR2 YSYEKL. This CDR3 contains 16 residues. CDR3 protein: CASSHIYTDGNSPLHF. CDR3 DNA sequence: TGCGCCAGCAGCCATATCTATACAGATGGGAATTCACCCCTCCACTTT.

This sequence joins TRBV18 and TRBJ2-3, with TRBD1 matching over 9 bases. V dropped 3 bases and J dropped 1; count of bases not matched to a gene: 2. Germline V gene lookup returns CDR1 KGHSH and CDR2 LQKENI. CDR3 length equals 15 residues. The CDR3: CASSPRDRGTDTQYF. CDR3 nucleotide sequence: TGTGCCAGCTCACCCCGGGACAGGGGCACAGATACGCAGTATTTT.

The chain carries TRBV18 and TRBJ1-2; tentative D call: TRBD1 (5 bases). Germline CDR1 KGHSH, CDR2 LQKENI. The CDR3 length is 14 residues. Trimming removed 0 bases from V and 4 bases from J, with 9 bases in between. CDR3: CASSPPGEAYGYTF. In DNA, the CDR3 is TGTGCCAGCTCACCACCAGGGGAAGCCTATGGCTACACCTTC.

This clone was recorded once. The chain is built from TRBV18 and TRBJ2-2, with TRBD1 matching 11 bases. Trimming took 6 bases from V and 3 from J; bases not matched to a gene: 6. This CDR3 is built from 16 residues. CDR1 and CDR2 (germline): KGHSH, LQKENI. CDR3 DNA: TGTGCCAGCTCTCCAAGGACAGGGGGCGACACCGGGGAGCTGTTTTTT. Its translation: CASSPRTGGDTGELFF.